These 21 T cell receptor beta chains were all obtained from the same sample, sequenced in a study of Graves' ophthalmopathy and Graves' hyperthyroidism. RNA transcripts were the source from which TCR beta CDR3 regions were amplified. Following a first-round RT-PCR that used HTBI primers, a second-round multiplex PCR was carried out. One entry per CDR3 protein, called by TCRdb with MiXCR from the multiplex PCR reads. The sample includes 740,000 or so distinct CDR3 sequences, about 44% of them seen just once. The specimen was peripheral blood. All receptors derive from an adult man with Graves' ophthalmopathy.

This clonotype was seen a handful of times. This chain connects TRBV7-9 to TRBJ2-2; perhaps TRBD2 as D (5 bases). CDR3 length equals 14 residues. Germline values: CDR1 SEHNR, CDR2 FQNEAQ (reference sequence). V was shortened by 7 bases and J by 5 bases, with 14 bases between the two germline ends. In DNA, the CDR3 is TGTGCCAGCACCTCCCCGGGGAGAACCGGGGAGCTGTTTTTT. Translating it yields CASTSPGRTGELFF.

This clonotype was seen only a few times. Mismatch with germline at one junction end may stem from a read error. This chain connects TRBV5-1 to TRBJ1-3; 9 bases align to TRBD1. Germline V gene data show CDR1 as SGHRS and CDR2 as YFSETQ. This CDR3 contains 14 residues. CDR3 DNA sequence: TGTGCCAGCACCGACAGGGGGTTAGGAAACACCATATATTTT. Translated: CASTDRGLGNTIYF.

This chain joins TRBV20-1 and TRBJ2-2; D is unclear. Germline V CDR1 and CDR2: DFQATT, SNEGSKA (reference sequence). This CDR3 is 11 amino acids long. V was cut by 3 bases and J by 8 bases, with 7 bases left in between. CDR3 in amino acids: CSASGDGELFF. The CDR3, as DNA: TGCAGTGCTAGTGGCGATGGGGAGCTGTTTTTT.

The chain couples TRBV7-9 to TRBJ1-6, with TRBD1 as a possible D gene (5 bases). This CDR3 has 14 residues. Trimming stripped 5 bases from V and 3 bases from J, with 8 bases between. Germline-derived CDR1 and CDR2 are SEHNR and FQNEAQ (reference sequence). The CDR3 region is CASSIGGYNSPLHF. In nucleotides, the CDR3 is TGTGCCAGCAGCATCGGGGGCTATAATTCACCCCTCCACTTT.

The rearrangement links TRBV2 to TRBJ1-6; 9 bases are shared with TRBD1. Germline trimming cut 2 bases from V and 10 bases from J; bases unmatched to any gene: 6. This CDR3 is 15 amino acids long. Germline values: CDR1 SNHLY, CDR2 FYNNEI. The CDR3 protein is CASSEWDRVTSPLHF. CDR3 sequence (DNA): TGTGCCAGCAGTGAATGGGACAGGGTAACGTCACCCCTCCACTTT.

About this clonotype itself: Sequence at one end of the junction differs from germline and may be a read error. The CDR3 is CASSGGNEQCF. CDR3 DNA sequence: TGTGCCAGCAGCGGAGGGAACGAGCAGTGCTTC. This chain uses TRBV9 with TRBJ2-7; TRBD2 might be the D (5 bases). The CDR3 is 11 amino acids. The germline CDR1 and CDR2 sequences are SGDLS and YYNGEE.

This sequence joins TRBV6-1 and TRBJ1-2, with D possibly being TRBD1 (6 bases). Germline lookup yields CDR1 MNHNS and CDR2 SASEGT. V gave up 6 bases and J gave up 11 bases, with 10 bases separating them. This CDR3 has 10 residues. CDR3: CASSPTGYTF. The CDR3 nucleotides read TGTGCCAGCAGCCCAACAGGGTACACCTTC.

In regard to this clonotype: A read error may account for a junction end that differs from germline. V gene TRBV9 combines with J gene TRBJ1-1; D remains ambiguous. The CDR3 covers 15 residues. The germline V gene has CDR1 SGDLS and CDR2 YYNGEE. As DNA, the CDR3 is TGTGCCAGCAGCGCAACCGCGGCGGAGAACACTGGAGCTTTCTTT. This codes for CASSATAAENTGAFF.

There are many counts of this clonotype. V and J are TRBV2 and TRBJ2-5; 10 bases match TRBD2. Germline V gene data show CDR1 as SNHLY and CDR2 as FYNNEI. The CDR3 contains 17 residues. V lost 10 bases to trimming and J lost 5 bases; unmatched junction nucleotides: 19. CDR3 bases: TGTGCCAACCGGGCAGGGACTAGCGCTTCCGAGGGGGAGACCCAGTACTTC. Its protein is CANRAGTSASEGETQYF.

This clonotype has more than one count but fewer than ten. V is TRBV12-3 or TRBV12-4 and J is TRBJ1-3; 12 bases fit TRBD1. This CDR3 has 18 amino acids. V was pared by 4 bases and J by 0 bases, with 7 bases of the junction left unmatched. The CDR3 DNA is TGTGCCAGCAGTTCCGGGACAGGGGGCATTCACTCTGGAAACACCATATATTTT. Amino acids: CASSSGTGGIHSGNTIYF.

This clonotype was counted many times. The rearrangement links TRBV29-1 to TRBJ1-2, with D perhaps TRBD1 (5 bases). This CDR3 has 12 residues. Germline CDR1 reads SQVTM; CDR2 reads ANQGSEA. With 3 bases removed from V and 4 bases from J, the gap between germline ends came to 9 bases. This chain's CDR3 is CSVDVQGYGYTF. In DNA form, the CDR3 reads TGCAGCGTTGATGTCCAGGGCTATGGCTACACCTTC.

The CDR3 loop is CASRVGLWAGMNTEAFF. CDR3 nucleotide sequence: TGTGCCAGCCGAGTGGGGCTGTGGGCGGGAATGAACACTGAAGCTTTCTTT. This sequence joins TRBV19 and TRBJ1-1; a weak D match, TRBD1 (5 bases). The CDR3 totals 17 residues. Per germline, CDR1 LNHDA and CDR2 SQIVND (reference sequence). The germline V and J ends were trimmed by 9 bases and 0 bases, with 23 bases remaining between them. The whole variable domain, filled in from reference TRBV19 and TRBJ1-1, reads DGGITQSPKYLFRKEGQNVTLSCEQNLNHDAMYWYRQDPGQGLRLIYYSQIVNDFQKGDIAEGYSVSREKKESFPLTVTSAQKNPTAFYLCASRVGLWAGMNTEAFFGQGTRLTVV.

This sequence joins TRBV6-2 or TRBV6-3 and TRBJ2-5; D gene ambiguous. This CDR3 has 13 amino acids. The V and J ends lost 6 bases and 8 bases respectively, with 16 bases between them. The germline V gene has CDR1 MNHEY and CDR2 SVGEGT. Here the CDR3 reads CASSLLAQGTQYF. CDR3 nucleotide sequence: TGTGCCAGCAGCTTACTCGCCCAAGGAACCCAGTACTTC.

This CDR3 is CASSISWSTSSYNSPLHF. DNA for the CDR3: TGTGCCAGTAGTATTTCTTGGAGCACGAGCTCCTATAATTCACCCCTCCACTTT. This chain links TRBV19 with TRBJ1-6; D unclear. Germline lookup yields CDR1 LNHDA and CDR2 SQIVND (reference sequence). CDR3 size: 18 residues. Trimming pared 3 bases from V and 0 bases from J, leaving 15 bases between.

This clonotype has ten or more counts. The genes are TRBV2 and TRBJ1-3, with no clear D. V lost 7 bases, J lost 0 bases, and 10 bases lay in between. In germline, CDR1 is SNHLY, CDR2 FYNNEI. CDR3 length: 14 amino acids. CDR3 sequence reads: CASTYGTSGNTIYF. The DNA of the CDR3 is TGTGCCAGCACCTACGGTACCTCTGGAAACACCATATATTTT.

The chain employs TRBV29-1 and TRBJ1-5, with TRBD1 matching 10 bases. Unmatched junction bases numbered 5, after V lost 3 bases and J lost 3 bases. The CDR3 is made up of 15 amino acids. Per the germline V gene, CDR1 is SQVTM and CDR2 is ANQGSEA. The CDR3, as DNA: TGCAGCGTTGAGGGTGGACAGGGGGACAATCAGCCCCAGCATTTT. This translates into CSVEGGQGDNQPQHF. The full variable domain, rest sourced from reference TRBV29-1 and TRBJ1-5, is SAVISQKPSRDICQRGTSLTIQCQVDSQVTMMFWYRQQPGQSLTLIATANQGSEATYESGFVIDKFPISRPNLTFSTLTVSNMSPEDSSIYLCSVEGGQGDNQPQHFGDGTRLSIL.

The sample holds a few counts of this clonotype. The V call is TRBV10-3, the J call TRBJ1-1; 8 bases align to TRBD1. J lost 2 bases, V lost 10 bases, and 9 bases had no gene match. The V gene's germline CDR1 is ENHRY and CDR2 SYGVKD. The CDR3 is 14 amino acids. CDR3 sequence (DNA): TGTGCCAGCAGGGTAACAGGGGGTAACACTGAAGCTTTCTTT. Amino acids: CASRVTGGNTEAFF.

Comment on this clonotype: The final CDR3 position lacks the conserved phenylalanine or tryptophan, pointing to a likely read error. V gene TRBV5-1 combines with J gene TRBJ1-1, with unresolved D. This CDR3 is 12 amino acids long. Germline V gene sequence: CDR1 SGHRS, CDR2 YFSETQ. The V end was cut by 2 bases, the J end by 1 base, with 3 bases between. The CDR3 coding sequence is TGCGCCAGCAGCTTCTCGAACACTGAAGCTTTCCTT. Residues: CASSFSNTEAFL.

There are many counts of this clonotype. DNA of the CDR3: TGTGCCACCCGAAAGGACAGGGCGGGACAGCCCCAGCATTTT. Its translation: CATRKDRAGQPQHF. This chain uses TRBV15 with TRBJ1-5, with 8 bases identical to TRBD1. This CDR3 spans 14 amino acids. V dropped 8 bases and J dropped 7; count of bases not matched to a gene: 10. Per germline, CDR1 LNHNV and CDR2 YYDKDF (reference sequence).

The chain links TRBV2 to TRBJ2-3, with 10 nucleotides matching TRBD2. The CDR3 runs to 15 residues. Germline CDR1 is SNHLY and CDR2 is FYNNEI. The V segment lost 5 bases and the J segment 3 bases; nucleotides outside the gene matches: 5. This CDR3 reads CASSQGTSVTDTQYF. CDR3 bases: TGTGCCAGCAGTCAAGGGACTAGCGTGACAGATACGCAGTATTTT.

J is TRBJ1-4 and V is TRBV6-1; 7 bases agree with TRBD1. J was trimmed by 6 bases and V by 6 bases; bases with no gene match: 7. The CDR3 sequence is 14 residues long. In germline, CDR1 is MNHNS, CDR2 SASEGT. The CDR3 DNA reads as TGTGCCAGCAGATTGACAGGGCATGATGAAAAACTGTTTTTT. Translated: CASRLTGHDEKLFF.